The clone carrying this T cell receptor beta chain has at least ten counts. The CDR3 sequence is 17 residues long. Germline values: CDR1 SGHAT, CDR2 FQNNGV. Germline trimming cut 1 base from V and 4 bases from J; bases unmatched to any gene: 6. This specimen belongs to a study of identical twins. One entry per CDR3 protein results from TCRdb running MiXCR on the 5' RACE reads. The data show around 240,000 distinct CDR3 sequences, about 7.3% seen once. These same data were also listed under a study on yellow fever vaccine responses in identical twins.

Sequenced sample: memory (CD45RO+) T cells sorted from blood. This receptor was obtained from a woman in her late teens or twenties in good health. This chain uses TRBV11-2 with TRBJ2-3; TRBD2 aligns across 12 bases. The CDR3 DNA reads TGTGCCAGCAGCTTAGCCCCCCTAGCGGGAGGGGCAGATACGCAGTATTTT. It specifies CASSLAPLAGGADTQYF.